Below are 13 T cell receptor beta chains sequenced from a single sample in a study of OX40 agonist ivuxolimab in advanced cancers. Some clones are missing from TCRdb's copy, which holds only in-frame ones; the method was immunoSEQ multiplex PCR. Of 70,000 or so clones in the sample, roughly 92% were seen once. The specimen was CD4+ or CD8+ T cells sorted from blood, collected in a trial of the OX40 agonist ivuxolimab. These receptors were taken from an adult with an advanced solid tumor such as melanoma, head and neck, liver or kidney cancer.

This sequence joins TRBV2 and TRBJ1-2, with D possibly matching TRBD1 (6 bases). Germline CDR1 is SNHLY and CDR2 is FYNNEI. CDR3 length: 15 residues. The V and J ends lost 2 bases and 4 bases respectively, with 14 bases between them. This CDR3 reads CASSEWQGSGYGYTF. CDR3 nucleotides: TGTGCCAGCAGTGAATGGCAGGGGAGCGGCTATGGCTACACCTTC.

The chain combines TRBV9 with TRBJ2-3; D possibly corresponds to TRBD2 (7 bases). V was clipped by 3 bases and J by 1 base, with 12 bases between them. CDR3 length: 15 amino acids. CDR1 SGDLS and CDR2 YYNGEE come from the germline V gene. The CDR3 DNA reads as TGTGCCAGCAGCGGCGGCGGGGGCGGCACAGATACGCAGTATTTT. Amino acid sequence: CASSGGGGGTDTQYF.

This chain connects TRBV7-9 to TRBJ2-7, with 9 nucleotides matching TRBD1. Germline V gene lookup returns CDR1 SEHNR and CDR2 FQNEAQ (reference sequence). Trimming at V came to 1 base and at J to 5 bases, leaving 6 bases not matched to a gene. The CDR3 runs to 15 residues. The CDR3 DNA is TGTGCCAGCAGCTTAGGGGGACAGGGAAACGACGAGCAGTACTTC. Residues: CASSLGGQGNDEQYF.

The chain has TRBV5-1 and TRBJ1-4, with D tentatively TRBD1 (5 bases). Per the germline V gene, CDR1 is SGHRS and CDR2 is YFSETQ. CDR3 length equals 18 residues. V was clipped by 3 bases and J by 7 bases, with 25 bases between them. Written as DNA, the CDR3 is TGCGCCAGCAGCTGGGCACCAGGGATGGGAGCGATCCGTGAAAAACTGTTTTTT. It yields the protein CASSWAPGMGAIREKLFF.

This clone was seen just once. The CDR3 coding sequence is TGTGCCAGCAGTCGCCGGGACACCACAGATACGCAGTATTTT. Residues: CASSRRDTTDTQYF. This chain links TRBV6-5 with TRBJ2-3; a weak D match, TRBD1 (6 bases). The CDR3 spans 14 residues. Trimming removed 5 bases from V and 2 bases from J, with 11 bases in between. The germline gives CDR1 MNHEY, CDR2 SVGAGI.

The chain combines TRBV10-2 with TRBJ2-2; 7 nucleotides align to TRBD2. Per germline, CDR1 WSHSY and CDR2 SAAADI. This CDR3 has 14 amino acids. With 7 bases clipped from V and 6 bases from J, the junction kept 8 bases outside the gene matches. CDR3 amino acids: CASTGSGFPGELFF. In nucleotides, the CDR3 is TGCGCCAGCACGGGTAGCGGGTTCCCCGGGGAGCTGTTTTTT.

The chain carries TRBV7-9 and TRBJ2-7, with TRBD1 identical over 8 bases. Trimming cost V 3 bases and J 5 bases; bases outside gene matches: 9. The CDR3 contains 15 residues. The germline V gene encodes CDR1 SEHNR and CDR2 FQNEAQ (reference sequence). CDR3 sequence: CASSFGQGGADEQYF. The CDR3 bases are TGTGCCAGCAGCTTCGGACAGGGTGGGGCCGACGAGCAGTACTTC.

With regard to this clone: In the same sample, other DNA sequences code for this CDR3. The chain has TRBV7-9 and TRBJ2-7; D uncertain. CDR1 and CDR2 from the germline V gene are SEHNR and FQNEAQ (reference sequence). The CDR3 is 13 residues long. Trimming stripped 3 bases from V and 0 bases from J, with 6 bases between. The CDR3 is CASSFGSSYEQYF. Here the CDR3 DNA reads TGTGCCAGCAGCTTTGGCAGCTCCTACGAGCAGTACTTC. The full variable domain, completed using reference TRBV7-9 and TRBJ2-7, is DTGVSQNPRHKITKRGQNVTFRCDPISEHNRLYWYRQTLGQGPEFLTYFQNEAQLEKSRLLSDRFSAERPKGSFSTLEIQRTEQGDSAMYLCASSFGSSYEQYFGPGTRLTVT.

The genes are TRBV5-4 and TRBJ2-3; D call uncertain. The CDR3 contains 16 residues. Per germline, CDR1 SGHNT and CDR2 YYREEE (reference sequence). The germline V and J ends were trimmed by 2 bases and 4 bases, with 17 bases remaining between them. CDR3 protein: CASSFVPRTLPDTQYF. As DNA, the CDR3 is TGTGCCAGCAGCTTTGTTCCCCGGACCCTACCAGATACGCAGTATTTT. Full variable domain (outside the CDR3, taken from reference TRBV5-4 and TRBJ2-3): ETGVTQSPTHLIKTRGQQVTLRCSSQSGHNTVSWYQQALGQGPQFIFQYYREEENGRGNFPPRFSGLQFPNYSSELNVNALELDDSALYLCASSFVPRTLPDTQYFGPGTRLTVL.

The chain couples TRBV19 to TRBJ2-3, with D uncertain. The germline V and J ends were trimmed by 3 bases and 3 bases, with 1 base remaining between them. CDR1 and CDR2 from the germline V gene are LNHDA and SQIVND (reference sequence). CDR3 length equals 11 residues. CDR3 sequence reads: CASSITDTQYF. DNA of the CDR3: TGTGCCAGTAGTATTACAGATACGCAGTATTTT.

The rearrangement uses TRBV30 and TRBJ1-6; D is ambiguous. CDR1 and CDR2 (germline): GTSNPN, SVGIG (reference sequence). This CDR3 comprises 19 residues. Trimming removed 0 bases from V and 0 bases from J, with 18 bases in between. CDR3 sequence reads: CAWSVGPINLGSYNSPLHF. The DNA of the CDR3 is TGTGCCTGGAGTGTTGGCCCGATTAACTTGGGCTCCTATAATTCACCCCTCCACTTT.

CDR3 sequence reads: CASSVGANTEAFF. The CDR3 nucleotides are TGTGCCAGCAGCGTAGGGGCGAACACTGAAGCTTTCTTT. The chain combines TRBV7-6 with TRBJ1-1; tentatively, D is TRBD1 (5 bases). The CDR3 has 13 residues. Trimming pared 5 bases from V and 1 base from J, leaving 8 bases between. The germline gives CDR1 SGHVS, CDR2 FNYEAQ.

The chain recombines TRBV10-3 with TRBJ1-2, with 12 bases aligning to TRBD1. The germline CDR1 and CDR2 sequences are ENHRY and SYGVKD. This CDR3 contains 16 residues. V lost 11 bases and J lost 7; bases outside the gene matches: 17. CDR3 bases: TGTGCCTCCGTAGACGGGACAGGGGGCGATGTAGGTGGCTACACCTTC. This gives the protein CASVDGTGGDVGGYTF.